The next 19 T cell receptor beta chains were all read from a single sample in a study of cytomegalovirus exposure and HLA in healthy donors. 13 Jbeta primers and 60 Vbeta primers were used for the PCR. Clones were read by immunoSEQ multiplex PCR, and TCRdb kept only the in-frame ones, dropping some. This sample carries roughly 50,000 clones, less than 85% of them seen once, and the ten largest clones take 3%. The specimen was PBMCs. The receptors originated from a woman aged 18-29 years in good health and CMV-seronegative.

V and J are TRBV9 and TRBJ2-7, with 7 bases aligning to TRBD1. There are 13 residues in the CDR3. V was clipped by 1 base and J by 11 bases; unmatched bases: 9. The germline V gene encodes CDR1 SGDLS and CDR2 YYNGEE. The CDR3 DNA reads TGTGCCAGCAGCGTAACCGAGGGGACAGCGGAGTACTTC. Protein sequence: CASSVTEGTAEYF.

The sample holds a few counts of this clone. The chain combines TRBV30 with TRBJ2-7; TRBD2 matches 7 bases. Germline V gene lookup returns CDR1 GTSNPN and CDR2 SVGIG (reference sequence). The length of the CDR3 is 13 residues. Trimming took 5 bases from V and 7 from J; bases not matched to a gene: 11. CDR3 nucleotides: TGTGCCTGGGGTGGGGGGGTCCCTGGGGAGCAGTACTTC. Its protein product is CAWGGGVPGEQYF. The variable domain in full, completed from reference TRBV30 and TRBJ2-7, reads SQTIHQWPATLVQPVGSPLSLECTVEGTSNPNLYWYRQAAGRGLQLLFYSVGIGQISSEVPQNLSASRPQDRQFILSSKKLLLSDSGFYLCAWGGGVPGEQYFGPGTRLTVT.

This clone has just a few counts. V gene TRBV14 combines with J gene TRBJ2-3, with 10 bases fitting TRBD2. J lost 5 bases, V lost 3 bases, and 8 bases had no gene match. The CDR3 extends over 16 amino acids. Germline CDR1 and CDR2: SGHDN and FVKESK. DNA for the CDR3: TGTGCCAGCAGCCAGCGAGCGGGAGGGGGAAAAGATACGCAGTATTTT. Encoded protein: CASSQRAGGGKDTQYF.

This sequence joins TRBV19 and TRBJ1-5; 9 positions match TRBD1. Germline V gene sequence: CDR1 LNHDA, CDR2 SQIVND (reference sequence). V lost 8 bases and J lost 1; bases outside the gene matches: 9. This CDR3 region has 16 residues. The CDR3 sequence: CASRDRVVRSNQPQHF. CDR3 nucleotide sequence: TGTGCCAGTCGGGACAGGGTGGTACGGAGCAATCAGCCCCAGCATTTT. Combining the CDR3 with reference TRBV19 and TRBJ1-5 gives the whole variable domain DGGITQSPKYLFRKEGQNVTLSCEQNLNHDAMYWYRQDPGQGLRLIYYSQIVNDFQKGDIAEGYSVSREKKESFPLTVTSAQKNPTAFYLCASRDRVVRSNQPQHFGDGTRLSIL.

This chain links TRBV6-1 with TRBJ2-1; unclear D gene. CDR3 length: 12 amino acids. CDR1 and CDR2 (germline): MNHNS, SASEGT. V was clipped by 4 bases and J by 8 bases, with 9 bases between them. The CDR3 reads CASSGNSDEQFF. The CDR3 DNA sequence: TGTGCCAGCAGTGGCAACAGTGATGAGCAGTTCTTC.

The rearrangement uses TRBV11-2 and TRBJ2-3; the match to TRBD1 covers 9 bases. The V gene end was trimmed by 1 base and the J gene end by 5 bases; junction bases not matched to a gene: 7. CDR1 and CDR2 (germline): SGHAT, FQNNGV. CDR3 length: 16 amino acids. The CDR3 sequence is CASSLVTGGRVDTQYF. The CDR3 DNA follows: TGTGCCAGCAGCTTAGTCACAGGGGGCAGAGTAGATACGCAGTATTTT.

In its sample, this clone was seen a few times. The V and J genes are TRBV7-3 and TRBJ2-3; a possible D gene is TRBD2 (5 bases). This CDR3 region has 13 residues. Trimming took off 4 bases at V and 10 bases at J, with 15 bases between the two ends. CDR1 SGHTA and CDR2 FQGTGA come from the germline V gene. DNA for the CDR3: TGTGCCAGCAGCTGGACTCTAACGGCTCCGCAGTATTTT. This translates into CASSWTLTAPQYF.

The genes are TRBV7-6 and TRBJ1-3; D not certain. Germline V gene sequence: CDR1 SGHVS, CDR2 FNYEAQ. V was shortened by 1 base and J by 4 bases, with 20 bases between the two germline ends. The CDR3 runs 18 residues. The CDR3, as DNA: TGTGCCAGCAGCTTAGAGGTCGGGCAGGAGGTGTCGGGAAACACCATATATTTT. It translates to CASSLEVGQEVSGNTIYF.

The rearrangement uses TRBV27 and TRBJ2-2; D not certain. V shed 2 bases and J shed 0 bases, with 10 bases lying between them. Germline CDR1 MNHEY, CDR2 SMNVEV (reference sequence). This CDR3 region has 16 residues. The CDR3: CASSLLRRTNTGELFF. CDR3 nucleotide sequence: TGTGCCAGCAGTTTACTTCGCAGGACGAACACCGGGGAGCTGTTTTTT.

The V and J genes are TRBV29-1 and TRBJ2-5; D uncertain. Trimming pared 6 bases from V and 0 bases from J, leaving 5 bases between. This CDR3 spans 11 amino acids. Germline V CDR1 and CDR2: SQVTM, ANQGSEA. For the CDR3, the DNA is TGCAGCGTACTGTACCAAGAGACCCAGTACTTC. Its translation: CSVLYQETQYF.

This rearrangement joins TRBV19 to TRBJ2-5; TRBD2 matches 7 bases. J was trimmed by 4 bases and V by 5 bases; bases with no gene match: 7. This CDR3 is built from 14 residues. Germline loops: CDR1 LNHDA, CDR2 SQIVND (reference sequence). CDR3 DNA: TGTGCCAGTAGTTCCAGGACTAGATCAGAGACCCAGTACTTC. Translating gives CASSSRTRSETQYF.

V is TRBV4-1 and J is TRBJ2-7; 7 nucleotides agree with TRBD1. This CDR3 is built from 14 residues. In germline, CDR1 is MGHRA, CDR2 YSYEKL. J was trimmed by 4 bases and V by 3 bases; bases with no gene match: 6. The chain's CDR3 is CASSHRQGFYEQYF. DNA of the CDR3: TGCGCCAGCAGCCACAGACAGGGATTTTACGAGCAGTACTTC.

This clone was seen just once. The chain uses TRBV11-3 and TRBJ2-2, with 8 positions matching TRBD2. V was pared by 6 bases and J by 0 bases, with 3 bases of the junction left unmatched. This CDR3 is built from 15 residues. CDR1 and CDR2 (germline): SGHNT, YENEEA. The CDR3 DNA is TGTGCCAGCAGTAAAGCGGGAGCGAACACCGGGGAGCTGTTTTTT. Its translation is CASSKAGANTGELFF.

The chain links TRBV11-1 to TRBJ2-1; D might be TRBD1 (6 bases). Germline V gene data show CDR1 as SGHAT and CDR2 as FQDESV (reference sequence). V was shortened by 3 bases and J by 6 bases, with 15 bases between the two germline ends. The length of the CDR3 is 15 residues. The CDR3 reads CASSLGQLDSNEQFF. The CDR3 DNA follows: TGTGCCAGCAGCTTGGGCCAACTGGACAGCAATGAGCAGTTCTTC.

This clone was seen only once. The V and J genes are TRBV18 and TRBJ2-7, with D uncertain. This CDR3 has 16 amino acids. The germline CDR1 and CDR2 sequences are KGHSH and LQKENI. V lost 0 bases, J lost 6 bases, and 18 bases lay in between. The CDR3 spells CASSPPYVETTLEQYF. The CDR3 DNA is TGTGCCAGCTCACCACCGTATGTCGAGACAACTCTCGAGCAGTACTTC. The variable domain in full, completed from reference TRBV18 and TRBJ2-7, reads NAGVMQNPRHLVRRRGQEARLRCSPMKGHSHVYWYRQLPEEGLKFMVYLQKENIIDESGMPKERFSAEFPKEGPSILRIQQVVRGDSAAYFCASSPPYVETTLEQYFGPGTRLTVT.

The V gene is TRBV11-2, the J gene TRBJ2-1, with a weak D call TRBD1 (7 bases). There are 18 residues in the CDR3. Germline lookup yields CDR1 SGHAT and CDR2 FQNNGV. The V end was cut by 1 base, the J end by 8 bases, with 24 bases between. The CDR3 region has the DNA TGTGCCAGCAGCTTAGCCCCAGACCGGGACTCCAGGGGGGATGAGCAGTTCTTC. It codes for CASSLAPDRDSRGDEQFF.

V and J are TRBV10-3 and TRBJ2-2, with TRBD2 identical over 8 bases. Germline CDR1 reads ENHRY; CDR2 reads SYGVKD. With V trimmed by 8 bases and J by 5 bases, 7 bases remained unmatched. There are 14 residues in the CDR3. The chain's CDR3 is CAISSGTSTGELFF. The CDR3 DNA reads TGTGCCATCTCCAGCGGGACTAGTACCGGGGAGCTGTTTTTT.

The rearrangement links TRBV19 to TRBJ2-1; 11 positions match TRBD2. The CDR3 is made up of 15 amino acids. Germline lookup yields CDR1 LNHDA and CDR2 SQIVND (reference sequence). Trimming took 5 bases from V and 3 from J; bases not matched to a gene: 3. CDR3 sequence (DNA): TGTGCCAGTAGTGGGGGACTAGCGGACTACAATGAGCAGTTCTTC. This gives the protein CASSGGLADYNEQFF.

Written as DNA, the CDR3 is TGTGCCAGCAGTAGGACTCCGAACACCGGGGAGCTGTTTTTT. Translation: CASSRTPNTGELFF. This chain links TRBV27 with TRBJ2-2, with a weak D call TRBD2 (5 bases). The germline V gene has CDR1 MNHEY and CDR2 SMNVEV (reference sequence). Trimming cost V 5 bases and J 0 bases, with 7 bases left between them. The CDR3 is made up of 14 amino acids.